The 19 T cell receptor beta chains reported below all come from one sample, sequenced in a study of blood T cell repertoires in COVID-19. Here immunoSEQ multiplex PCR was the method, and the copy in TCRdb shows in-frame clones only, minus some. The repertoire holds 200,000 or so clones, with roughly 88% as singletons. The sample taken for sequencing was peripheral blood. These receptors originate from a woman in her thirties or forties who had recovered from COVID-19.

V usage is TRBV12-3 or TRBV12-4 and J usage is TRBJ1-2; TRBD1 might be the D (6 bases). V shed 2 bases and J shed 8 bases, with 12 bases lying between them. The CDR3 spans 13 residues. The CDR3 sequence: CASSLMAGEGYTF. The DNA of the CDR3 is TGTGCCAGCAGTTTAATGGCAGGGGAGGGCTACACCTTC.

V gene TRBV5-1 combines with J gene TRBJ1-1; possible D gene TRBD1, 6 bases. This CDR3 contains 15 residues. Germline V lookup: CDR1 SGHRS, CDR2 YFSETQ. The V gene lost 4 bases and the J gene lost 2 bases, with 15 bases spanning the gap. CDR3 nucleotides: TGCGCCAGCAGCATACCCGAAGGGGGAAACACTGAAGCTTTCTTT. Amino acid sequence: CASSIPEGGNTEAFF.

The gene calls are TRBV24-1 and TRBJ2-3, with D unresolved. V lost 9 bases and J lost 5, with 14 bases in between. The CDR3 contains 13 residues. Germline V lookup: CDR1 KGHDR, CDR2 SFDVKD. The CDR3 spells CATEGSSRDTQYF. The CDR3 DNA reads as TGTGCCACCGAAGGTAGCTCGAGAGATACGCAGTATTTT.

Here the CDR3 reads CASSSDRGYGYTF. The CDR3 nucleotides read TGTGCCAGCAGTTCGGACAGGGGATATGGCTACACCTTC. This chain links TRBV28 with TRBJ1-2; 9 bases agree with TRBD1. J was trimmed by 5 bases and V by 4 bases; bases with no gene match: 2. The germline V gene encodes CDR1 MDHEN and CDR2 SYDVKM. The CDR3 loop spans 13 amino acids.

V gene TRBV7-3 combines with J gene TRBJ1-6; 7 bases are a match to TRBD1. Germline-derived CDR1 and CDR2 are SGHTA and FQGTGA. Unmatched junction bases numbered 2, after V lost 4 bases and J lost 8 bases. The CDR3 extends over 13 amino acids. CDR3: CASSSDRDSPLHF. The DNA of the CDR3 is TGTGCCAGCAGCTCCGACAGGGATTCACCCCTCCACTTT.

The chain couples TRBV7-8 to TRBJ2-7; 9 bases align to TRBD1. The length of the CDR3 is 17 residues. Germline V gene sequence: CDR1 SGHVS, CDR2 FQNEAQ. V shed 5 bases, J shed 0 bases, and the junction held 11 bases outside the gene matches. The CDR3 DNA is TGTGCCAGCAGCCATCCCGGGACAGGGTTTAGCTCCTACGAGCAGTACTTC. Residues: CASSHPGTGFSSYEQYF.

The CDR3 nucleotides read TGTGCCAGCAGTTACGGGACTAGCGGGAGTAGGGACAATGAGCAGTTCTTC. Protein: CASSYGTSGSRDNEQFF. V and J are TRBV27 and TRBJ2-1, with TRBD2 matching 14 bases. The J segment lost 5 bases and the V segment lost 4 bases, leaving 7 bases of the junction unmatched. The CDR3 contains 17 residues. Germline V gene lookup returns CDR1 MNHEY and CDR2 SMNVEV (reference sequence).

This clone was recorded only once. The rearrangement links TRBV4-3 to TRBJ2-4, with 10 bases lining up with TRBD2. The V gene end was trimmed by 0 bases and the J gene end by 4 bases; junction bases not matched to a gene: 6. Germline CDR1 reads LGHNA; CDR2 reads YSLEER. The CDR3 spans 17 residues. The CDR3 sequence is CASSQDNLAGGKNIQYF. The CDR3 region has the DNA TGCGCCAGCAGCCAAGATAATTTAGCGGGGGGAAAAAACATTCAGTACTTC.

A note on this clone: This CDR3 is also generated by other DNA sequences in the sample. The chain recombines TRBV5-1 with TRBJ1-1, with D hard to call. The CDR3 contains 14 residues. V was shortened by 0 bases and J by 1 base, with 7 bases between the two germline ends. CDR1 is SGHRS, CDR2 YFSETQ, per germline. CDR3 in DNA: TGCGCCAGCAGCTTGGGGGCCGCGAACACTGAAGCTTTCTTT. Protein: CASSLGAANTEAFF.

The table lists this clone with a few counts. The chain combines TRBV6-5 with TRBJ1-1; TRBD1 agrees at 7 bases. Germline lookup yields CDR1 MNHEY and CDR2 SVGAGI. The CDR3 is made up of 14 amino acids. V lost 3 bases to trimming and J lost 3 bases; unmatched junction nucleotides: 4. The chain's CDR3 is CASSYPGQHTEAFF. As DNA, the CDR3 is TGTGCCAGCAGTTATCCGGGACAGCACACTGAAGCTTTCTTT.

The chain carries TRBV6-5 and TRBJ2-7; TRBD1 matches 9 bases. The CDR3 is 16 amino acids. Unmatched junction bases numbered 5, after V lost 0 bases and J lost 2 bases. The germline gives CDR1 MNHEY, CDR2 SVGAGI. The CDR3 loop is CASSYSTGGLPYEQYF. The CDR3, as DNA: TGTGCCAGCAGTTACTCCACAGGGGGCCTCCCCTACGAGCAGTACTTC.

The chain is built from TRBV7-9 and TRBJ1-1; possible D gene TRBD1, 5 bases. The length of the CDR3 is 15 residues. Looked up from germline, CDR1 is SEHNR and CDR2 is FQNEAQ (reference sequence). V was cut by 1 base and J by 7 bases, with 16 bases left in between. This CDR3 is CASSLGRVGGNEAFF. CDR3 nucleotides: TGTGCCAGCAGCTTAGGGAGGGTCGGGGGGAATGAAGCTTTCTTT.

This clone was counted once. The CDR3 DNA is TGTGCCAGTATTCGGACTAGCGGGAGTCGCAATGAGCAGTTCTTC. Residues: CASIRTSGSRNEQFF. The J gene is TRBJ2-1, the V gene TRBV19; 13 nucleotides line up with TRBD2. CDR3 size: 15 residues. Trimming removed 7 bases from V and 6 bases from J; junction bases left unmatched: 6. Germline lookup yields CDR1 LNHDA and CDR2 SQIVND (reference sequence).

The chain uses TRBV5-6 and TRBJ2-4, with 8 bases aligning to TRBD2. Germline V gives CDR1 SGHDT, CDR2 YYEEEE. There are 18 residues in the CDR3. Trimming took 4 bases from V and 3 from J; bases not matched to a gene: 15. In nucleotides, the CDR3 is TGTGCCAGCAGCCCGGGAGGGGGGTTGATTTTTGGCAAAAACATTCAGTACTTC. This translates into CASSPGGGLIFGKNIQYF.

The chain combines TRBV9 with TRBJ2-1; D unclear. CDR3 size: 14 residues. Trimming left V 4 bases short and J 6 bases short, with 14 bases between. Germline values: CDR1 SGDLS, CDR2 YYNGEE. CDR3 loop: CASSPRQDINEQFF. The CDR3 coding sequence is TGTGCCAGCAGCCCTCGTCAGGATATCAATGAGCAGTTCTTC.

In this sample, this clone turned up a few times. The genes are TRBV7-2 and TRBJ1-2; D perhaps matches TRBD1 (5 bases). The CDR3 totals 13 residues. V shed 4 bases and J shed 2 bases, with 8 bases lying between them. The germline V gene encodes CDR1 SGHTA and CDR2 FQGNSA. The CDR3, as DNA: TGTGCCAGCAGCTCCTCAGGGAACTATGGCTACACCTTC. Translated, it gives CASSSSGNYGYTF.

The chain recombines TRBV27 with TRBJ2-1; TRBD1 might be the D (6 bases). Germline V gene lookup returns CDR1 MNHEY and CDR2 SMNVEV (reference sequence). V lost 7 bases and J 2 bases, leaving 12 bases between the germline ends. The CDR3 spans 14 residues. The CDR3 nucleotides are TGTGCCAGCACCACAGGGCCTCCCTACAATGAGCAGTTCTTC. It codes for CASTTGPPYNEQFF.

This clone has only a few counts. The chain employs TRBV7-8 and TRBJ2-1; D is unclear. Per germline, CDR1 SGHVS and CDR2 FQNEAQ. The CDR3 spans 13 residues. V was shortened by 3 bases and J by 8 bases, with 11 bases between the two germline ends. CDR3 loop: CASSLPKVDEQFF. The CDR3 nucleotides read TGTGCCAGCAGCTTGCCTAAAGTCGATGAGCAGTTCTTC.

In its sample, this clone was seen once. The chain combines TRBV5-5 with TRBJ2-7; 7 positions match TRBD1. The CDR3 sequence is 14 residues long. V trimming: 0 bases; J trimming: 0 bases; junction bases outside the gene matches: 0. Germline V lookup: CDR1 SGHKS, CDR2 YYEKEE (reference sequence). Written as DNA, the CDR3 is TGTGCCAGCAGCTTGGCAGGGGGCTCCTACGAGCAGTACTTC. It translates to CASSLAGGSYEQYF.